A single sample is the source of the 11 T cell receptor beta chains below, sequenced in a study of T cell repertoires in cytomegalovirus infection. TCRdb reanalysed the reads using MiXCR and keeps one entry per CDR3 protein. The sample contains some 400,000 distinct CDR3 sequences, around 32% of which appear only once. The material sequenced was PBMCs. These receptors were collected from a human donor in good health (CMV status not recorded). Some clones in this sample may be carry-over from other donors' samples.

This sequence joins TRBV11-2 and TRBJ1-2; perhaps TRBD1 as D (5 bases). Trimming removed 3 bases from V and 8 bases from J, with 16 bases in between. The CDR3 totals 14 residues. From germline, CDR1 is SGHAT and CDR2 FQNNGV. CDR3 nucleotides: TGTGCCAGCAGCTTGTCGGGTCTCCGGGGCGGCTACACCTTC. Its protein product is CASSLSGLRGGYTF.

This clonotype occurred a few times. Mismatch with germline at one junction end may stem from a read error. The chain joins TRBV7-7 to TRBJ2-5; the match to TRBD2 covers 14 bases. This CDR3 is built from 16 residues. CDR1 and CDR2 (germline): SSHAT, FNYEAQ (reference sequence). This CDR3 reads CASSSVGTSGGETQYF. In DNA, the CDR3 is TGTGCTAGCAGCTCGGTCGGGACTAGCGGGGGAGAGACCCAGTACTTC.

Note on this clonotype: A much larger clone lies one base from this, so it may be a read error. The rearrangement uses TRBV7-2 and TRBJ1-2; a possible D gene is TRBD1 (6 bases). The CDR3 spans 14 residues. Per the germline V gene, CDR1 is SGHTA and CDR2 is FQGNSA. Written as DNA, the CDR3 is TGTGCCAGCAGCTCCTACAGGGCTAACTATGGCTCCACCTTC. It yields the protein CASSSYRANYGSTF. Looking up the rest from reference TRBV7-2 and TRBJ1-2 gives the full variable domain: GAGVSQSPSNKVTEKGKDVELRCDPISGHTALYWYRQSLGQGLEFLIYFQGNSAPDKSGLPSDRFSAERTGGSVSTLTIQRTQQEDSAVYLCASSSYRANYGSTFGSGTRLTVV.

The chain uses TRBV4-1 and TRBJ2-3; TRBD2 is a possible D gene (7 bases). The CDR3 is 15 amino acids. CDR1 is MGHRA, CDR2 YSYEKL, per germline. The V gene lost 2 bases and the J gene lost 3 bases, with 12 bases spanning the gap. The CDR3: CASSQIGGATDTQYF. The CDR3 DNA follows: TGCGCCAGCAGCCAAATAGGGGGGGCTACAGATACGCAGTATTTT.

This clonotype was found once. The CDR3 DNA is TGCAGCGCGTCCGGGACCACAAATGAGCAGTTCTTC. This codes for CSASGTTNEQFF. V gene TRBV29-1 combines with J gene TRBJ2-1, with D perhaps TRBD1 or TRBD2 (5 bases each). There are 12 residues in the CDR3. The V gene lost 7 bases and the J gene lost 7 bases, with 14 bases spanning the gap. Germline loops: CDR1 SQVTM, CDR2 ANQGSEA.

The chain recombines TRBV6-6 with TRBJ2-7; the D is unclear. Per germline, CDR1 MNHNY and CDR2 SVGAGI (reference sequence). This CDR3 region has 12 residues. The V gene lost 8 bases and the J gene lost 5 bases, with 13 bases spanning the gap. The CDR3 protein is CASQSALNEQYF. The CDR3 DNA follows: TGTGCCAGCCAAAGCGCTCTCAACGAGCAGTACTTC.

This clonotype was detected ten times or more. CDR3 nucleotides: TGTGCCAGCAGCTTAGAGTTTAGTGGTCGGGGATTGGGGGAGCAGTACTTC. This encodes CASSLEFSGRGLGEQYF. The chain combines TRBV7-6 with TRBJ2-7, with D possibly TRBD2 on 5 matching bases. This CDR3 comprises 17 residues. Trimming shortened V by 1 base and J by 7 bases, and 23 bases separated the two germline ends. In germline, CDR1 is SGHVS, CDR2 FNYEAQ.

The chain employs TRBV23-1 and TRBJ2-1, with 7 bases that match TRBD1. TRBV23-1 is designated an ORF whose function remains uncertain. The CDR3 is 15 residues long. With V trimmed by 7 bases and J by 5 bases, 11 bases remained unmatched. Written as DNA, the CDR3 is TGCGCCAGCATTCCCCTTTGGGGACAGAACAATGAGCAGTTCTTC. Amino acids: CASIPLWGQNNEQFF.

This clonotype appeared a few times. The rearrangement links TRBV6-2 or TRBV6-3 to TRBJ1-5, with D perhaps matching TRBD1 (5 bases). CDR1 and CDR2 from the germline V gene are MNHEY and SVGEGT. V lost 7 bases to trimming and J lost 7 bases, with 17 bases between them. The CDR3 contains 14 residues. In DNA form, the CDR3 reads TGTGCCAGCACCCGTTATGGGGCGGACCAGCCCCAGCATTTT. It encodes CASTRYGADQPQHF.

V usage is TRBV12-3 or TRBV12-4 and J usage is TRBJ2-7, with a possible D match to TRBD1 (6 bases). V lost 0 bases and J 5 bases, leaving 11 bases between the germline ends. The CDR3 contains 14 residues. CDR3 nucleotides: TGTGCCAGCAGTTTAGCGCGCAGGGGCCACGAGCAGTACTTC. Its protein is CASSLARRGHEQYF.

The CDR3 DNA reads as TGTGCCAGCAGTTCCCGACTAGCGGGGGACGGGGTTCAAGAGACCCAGTACTTC. It translates to CASSSRLAGDGVQETQYF. The genes are TRBV28 and TRBJ2-5, with 12 bases lining up with TRBD2. In germline, CDR1 is MDHEN, CDR2 SYDVKM. The CDR3 has 18 residues. Germline trimming cut 4 bases from V and 2 bases from J; bases unmatched to any gene: 11.